Listed here are 15 T cell receptor beta chains from one sample, sequenced in a study of PD-1 blockade in classical Hodgkin lymphoma. Time point of the sample: newly diagnosed, previously untreated cHL patient sample. Magnetic negative selection of thawed PBMCs yielded the CD8+ T cells. Libraries were prepared by immunoSEQ multiplex PCR; TCRdb keeps only in-frame clonotypes and omits some of them. The data contain some 9,100 clones, just over 85% of them seen just once; the ten biggest clones take up under 15%. The specimen was CD8+ T cells from blood. The origin of the receptors is a human donor with classical Hodgkin lymphoma.

The rearrangement joins TRBV7-9 to TRBJ1-4; the match to TRBD1 covers 8 bases. CDR1 is SEHNR and CDR2 is FQNEAQ in the germline V gene (reference sequence). V lost 5 bases, J lost 2 bases, and 1 base stayed unmatched. This CDR3 is 14 amino acids long. CDR3 loop: CASSRTGTNEKLFF. As DNA, the CDR3 is TGTGCCAGCAGCCGGACAGGGACTAATGAAAAACTGTTTTTT.

This sequence joins TRBV10-2 and TRBJ1-1; the D gene is possibly TRBD1 (5 bases). The CDR3 totals 14 residues. V was pared by 2 bases and J by 6 bases, with 13 bases between. Germline CDR1 and CDR2: WSHSY and SAAADI. DNA for the CDR3: TGCGCCAGCAGTGAGGGCAGGGAGCTTGCTGAAGCTTTCTTT. Its translation: CASSEGRELAEAFF.

This chain connects TRBV5-6 to TRBJ1-2; D is unresolved. CDR3 length: 12 amino acids. The V end lost 5 bases, the J end lost 7 bases, and 12 bases lay between the germline ends. Germline loops: CDR1 SGHDT, CDR2 YYEEEE. Here the CDR3 DNA reads TGTGCCAGCAGGGCGGCGGTGTTTGGCTACACCTTC. This encodes CASRAAVFGYTF.

The chain's CDR3 is CASSLRGSGTGELFF. The CDR3, as DNA: TGTGCCAGCAGTTTGAGGGGATCCGGCACCGGGGAGCTGTTTTTT. The gene calls are TRBV28 and TRBJ2-2, with D possibly called TRBD1 or TRBD2 (5 bases each). Germline V CDR1 and CDR2: MDHEN, SYDVKM. The CDR3 length is 15 residues. V dropped 3 bases and J dropped 4 bases, with 12 bases sitting between them.

V usage is TRBV28 and J usage is TRBJ2-7; D uncertain. Germline V gives CDR1 MDHEN, CDR2 SYDVKM. Trimming left V 1 base short and J 6 bases short, with 16 bases between. The CDR3 is made up of 15 amino acids. The CDR3 protein is CASSLLGTSRFEQYF. The CDR3 DNA follows: TGTGCCAGCAGTTTATTGGGTACTTCCCGTTTCGAGCAGTACTTC.

The chain joins TRBV5-1 to TRBJ2-7; D not resolved. Germline V gives CDR1 SGHRS, CDR2 YFSETQ. Trimming left V 0 bases short and J 3 bases short, with 13 bases between. This CDR3 contains 15 residues. CDR3: CASSLGTPIVYEQYF. CDR3 bases: TGCGCCAGCAGCTTGGGCACCCCCATAGTCTACGAGCAGTACTTC.

This rearrangement joins TRBV5-6 to TRBJ1-1, with D possibly being TRBD1 (5 bases). CDR1 and CDR2 (germline): SGHDT, YYEEEE. The CDR3 sequence is 16 residues long. Trimming took 0 bases from V and 0 from J, leaving 12 bases between them. CDR3 bases: TGTGCCAGCAGCTTGGAGGGGCTCGGGATGAACACTGAAGCTTTCTTT. Amino acid sequence: CASSLEGLGMNTEAFF.

The chain combines TRBV27 with TRBJ1-6; D gene uncertain. V lost 0 bases and J lost 13, with 13 bases in between. There are 14 residues in the CDR3. Germline V gives CDR1 MNHEY, CDR2 SMNVEV (reference sequence). CDR3 sequence: CASSLSVHIPPLHF. DNA for the CDR3: TGTGCCAGCAGTTTATCTGTCCATATCCCCCCCCTCCACTTT.

The V call is TRBV6-4, the J call TRBJ2-1, with 13 nucleotides matching TRBD2. The CDR3 sequence is 16 residues long. Germline CDR1 MRHNA, CDR2 SNTAGT. Trimming removed 4 bases from V and 8 bases from J; junction bases left unmatched: 8. CDR3 in DNA: TGTGCCAGCAGTGTATCCGGGACTAGCGGGGTCGATGAGCAGTTCTTC. Encoded protein: CASSVSGTSGVDEQFF.

The V gene is TRBV2, the J gene TRBJ1-1; 7 bases are shared with TRBD1. This CDR3 has 14 amino acids. Per germline, CDR1 SNHLY and CDR2 FYNNEI. J gave up 4 bases and V 11 bases, and 13 bases lay outside the gene matches. The CDR3 sequence is CACQEGAGITEAFF. The CDR3 DNA reads TGTGCCTGCCAGGAGGGGGCGGGGATCACTGAAGCTTTCTTT.

The chain is built from TRBV27 and TRBJ2-7; 10 bases are shared with TRBD2. Germline loops: CDR1 MNHEY, CDR2 SMNVEV (reference sequence). This CDR3 contains 13 residues. The ends lost 6 bases at V and 2 bases at J; junction bases unmatched: 1. CDR3 amino acids: CASRLAGAYEQYF. The CDR3 DNA reads TGTGCCAGCAGGCTAGCGGGGGCCTACGAGCAGTACTTC.

This clone was seen more than once but under ten times. The V gene is TRBV5-1, the J gene TRBJ2-1; D might be TRBD2 (6 bases). The CDR3 is 17 residues long. The V end lost 1 base, the J end lost 5 bases, and 19 bases lay between the germline ends. Germline CDR1 is SGHRS and CDR2 is YFSETQ. CDR3 sequence reads: CASSLRLPSELNNEQFF. The CDR3 bases are TGCGCCAGCAGCTTGCGCCTACCTAGCGAACTGAACAATGAGCAGTTCTTC.

The rearrangement uses TRBV6-6 and TRBJ2-5; perhaps TRBD2 as D (5 bases). CDR3 size: 16 residues. V was pared by 4 bases and J by 7 bases, with 22 bases between. Looked up from germline, CDR1 is MNHNY and CDR2 is SVGAGI (reference sequence). CDR3 sequence reads: CASSSSVRPGGGTQYF. In nucleotides, the CDR3 is TGTGCCAGCAGTTCCTCGGTCAGGCCGGGCGGAGGGACCCAGTACTTC.

The gene calls are TRBV7-8 and TRBJ2-3; 10 bases line up with TRBD2. The CDR3 totals 16 residues. V lost 1 base to trimming and J lost 3 bases; unmatched junction nucleotides: 4. Germline V CDR1 and CDR2: SGHVS, FQNEAQ. CDR3 nucleotides: TGTGCCAGCAGCTTAGGTCCTAGCGGGGGAACAGATACGCAGTATTTT. It codes for CASSLGPSGGTDTQYF.

The V gene is TRBV25-1, the J gene TRBJ2-1, with 7 bases aligning to TRBD2. CDR3 length: 16 residues. The germline gives CDR1 MGHDK, CDR2 SYGVNS. J lost 4 bases, V lost 1 base, and 7 bases had no gene match. CDR3 loop: CASSESRDYQYNEQFF. The CDR3 DNA sequence: TGTGCCAGCAGTGAATCCCGGGACTACCAATACAATGAGCAGTTCTTC.